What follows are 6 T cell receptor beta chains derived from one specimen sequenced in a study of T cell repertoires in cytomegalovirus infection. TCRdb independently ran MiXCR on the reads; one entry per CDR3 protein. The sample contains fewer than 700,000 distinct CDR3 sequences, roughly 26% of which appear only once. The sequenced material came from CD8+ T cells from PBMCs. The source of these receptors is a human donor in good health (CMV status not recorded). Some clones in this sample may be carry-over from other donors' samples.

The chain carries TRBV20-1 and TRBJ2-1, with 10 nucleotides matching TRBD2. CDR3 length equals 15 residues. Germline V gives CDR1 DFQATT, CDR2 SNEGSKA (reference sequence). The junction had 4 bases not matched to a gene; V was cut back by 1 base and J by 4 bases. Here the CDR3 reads CSARALAGDYNEQFF. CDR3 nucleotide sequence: TGCAGTGCTAGAGCGCTAGCGGGGGATTACAATGAGCAGTTCTTC.

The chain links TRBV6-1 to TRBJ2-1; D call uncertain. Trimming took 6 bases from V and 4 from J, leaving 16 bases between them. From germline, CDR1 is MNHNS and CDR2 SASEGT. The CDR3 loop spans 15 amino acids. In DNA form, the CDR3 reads TGTGCCAGCAGCCCTACTTTGTACCCTTACAATGAGCAGTTCTTC. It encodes CASSPTLYPYNEQFF.

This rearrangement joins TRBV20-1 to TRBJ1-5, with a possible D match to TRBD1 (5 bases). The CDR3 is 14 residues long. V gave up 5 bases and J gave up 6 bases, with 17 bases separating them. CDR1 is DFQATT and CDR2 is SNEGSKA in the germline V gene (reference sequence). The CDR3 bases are TGCAGTGCTGATGTGGGGGGATTGAGTCAGCCCCAGCATTTT. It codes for CSADVGGLSQPQHF.

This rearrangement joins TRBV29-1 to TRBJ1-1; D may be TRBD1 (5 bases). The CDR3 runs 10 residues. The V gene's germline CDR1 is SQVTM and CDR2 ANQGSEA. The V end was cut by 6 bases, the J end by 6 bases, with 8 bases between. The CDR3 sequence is CSVGLAEAFF. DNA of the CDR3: TGCAGCGTGGGGCTTGCTGAAGCTTTCTTT. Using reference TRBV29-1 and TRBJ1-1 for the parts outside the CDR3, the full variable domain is SAVISQKPSRDICQRGTSLTIQCQVDSQVTMMFWYRQQPGQSLTLIATANQGSEATYESGFVIDKFPISRPNLTFSTLTVSNMSPEDSSIYLCSVGLAEAFFGQGTRLTVV.

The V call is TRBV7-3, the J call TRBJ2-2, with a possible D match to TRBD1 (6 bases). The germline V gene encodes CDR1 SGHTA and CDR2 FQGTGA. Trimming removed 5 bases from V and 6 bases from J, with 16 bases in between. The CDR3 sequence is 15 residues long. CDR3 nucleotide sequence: TGTGCCAGCAGCCTCACAGTTGGGGGCGCCGGGGAGCTGTTTTTT. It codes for CASSLTVGGAGELFF.

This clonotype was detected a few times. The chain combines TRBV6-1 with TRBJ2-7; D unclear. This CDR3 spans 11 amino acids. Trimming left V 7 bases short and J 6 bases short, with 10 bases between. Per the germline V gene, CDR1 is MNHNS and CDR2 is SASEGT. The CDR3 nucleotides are TGTGCCAGCATCAAGGCACCCGAGCAGTACTTC. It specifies CASIKAPEQYF.